The next 12 T cell receptor beta chains were all read from a single sample in a study of T-cell memory formation after mild COVID-19. One entry per CDR3 protein, called by TCRdb with MiXCR from the 5' RACE reads. The table records roughly 600,000 distinct CDR3 sequences, approximately 19% of them present only once. Sequenced sample: PBMCs or a T cell subset sorted from them (not recorded which). The receptors stem from an adult woman who had mild COVID-19 (a few samples of this study predate the infection). Cell type and time point are not known.

This clonotype has more than one count but fewer than ten. The chain couples TRBV5-8 to TRBJ2-1; 8 positions match TRBD2. The V gene end was trimmed by 4 bases and the J gene end by 3 bases; junction bases not matched to a gene: 6. The CDR3 loop spans 15 amino acids. The germline V gene has CDR1 SGHTS and CDR2 YDEGEE. DNA for the CDR3: TGTGCCAGCAGCCACGGGACTAGAAACTACAATGAGCAGTTCTTC. It translates to CASSHGTRNYNEQFF.

This clonotype was counted only a few times. The chain uses TRBV5-1 and TRBJ1-2; D unclear. The V gene lost 1 base and the J gene lost 7 bases, with 11 bases spanning the gap. Germline V gives CDR1 SGHRS, CDR2 YFSETQ. The CDR3 is 13 amino acids. CDR3 residues: CASSLTTAGGYTF. The DNA for the CDR3 is TGCGCCAGCAGCTTGACAACAGCCGGTGGCTACACCTTC.

Here the CDR3 reads CASSPGIPALHF. The CDR3 bases are TGTGCCAGCAGTCCCGGGATCCCGGCCCTCCACTTT. The chain links TRBV12-3 or TRBV12-4 to TRBJ1-6, with D unclear. Trimming took off 5 bases at V and 14 bases at J, with 13 bases between the two ends. CDR3 length: 12 residues.

This clonotype was seen a handful of times. The J gene is TRBJ2-1, the V gene TRBV7-2; no clear D. The germline gives CDR1 SGHTA, CDR2 FQGNSA. This CDR3 spans 14 amino acids. The ends were cut back, 1 base at V and 4 bases at J, with 8 bases in the middle. CDR3 in DNA: TGTGCCAGCAGCTTAGACCCGCAGTACAATGAGCAGTTCTTC. Protein: CASSLDPQYNEQFF.

The chain recombines TRBV7-8 with TRBJ2-1, with a tentative D call TRBD1 (5 bases). Germline CDR1 reads SGHVS; CDR2 reads FQNEAQ. Between the trimmed V and J ends, which lost 7 bases and 3 bases, there was a span of 16 bases. This CDR3 comprises 15 residues. The CDR3 nucleotides are TGTGCCAGCACCCCAGGGCCCAAGAGCTACAATGAGCAGTTCTTC. This sequence encodes CASTPGPKSYNEQFF. The whole variable domain, filled in from reference TRBV7-8 and TRBJ2-1, reads GAGVSQSPRYKVAKRGQDVALRCDPISGHVSLFWYQQALGQGPEFLTYFQNEAQLDKSGLPSDRFFAERPEGSVSTLKIQRTQQEDSAVYLCASTPGPKSYNEQFFGPGTRLTVL.

This clonotype was detected many times. This sequence joins TRBV5-6 and TRBJ2-1; possibly TRBD2 for D (6 bases). V lost 0 bases to trimming and J lost 8 bases, with 18 bases between them. CDR1 is SGHDT and CDR2 is YYEEEE in the germline V gene. This CDR3 spans 16 amino acids. CDR3 residues: CASSLGVGAGYYEQFF. CDR3 DNA: TGTGCCAGCAGCTTGGGAGTAGGGGCGGGGTATTATGAGCAGTTCTTC.

This clonotype was observed a handful of times. The gene calls are TRBV19 and TRBJ1-2; no reliable D call. This CDR3 region has 15 residues. CDR1 LNHDA and CDR2 SQIVND come from the germline V gene (reference sequence). The V gene lost 6 bases and the J gene lost 0 bases, with 14 bases spanning the gap. The CDR3 reads CASRLGWASNYGYTF. CDR3 in DNA: TGTGCCAGTAGGCTCGGTTGGGCCTCTAACTATGGCTACACCTTC.

This chain uses TRBV15 with TRBJ1-1; 11 nucleotides match TRBD1. The junction had 5 bases not matched to a gene; V was cut back by 5 bases and J by 3 bases. CDR1 LNHNV and CDR2 YYDKDF come from the germline V gene (reference sequence). The CDR3 contains 15 residues. In nucleotides, the CDR3 is TGTGCCACCAGCGACCGGGACAGGGGGGACACTGAAGCTTTCTTT. It yields the protein CATSDRDRGDTEAFF.

The chain uses TRBV12-3 or TRBV12-4 and TRBJ2-2; no definite D call. The CDR3 length is 14 residues. Trimming left V 6 bases short and J 4 bases short, with 12 bases between. CDR3 sequence: CASSRKLSTGELFF. The CDR3 nucleotides are TGTGCCAGCAGCAGGAAGTTGAGCACCGGGGAGCTGTTTTTT.

The chain uses TRBV18 and TRBJ1-1, with D uncertain. The CDR3 contains 15 residues. Germline V gene lookup returns CDR1 KGHSH and CDR2 LQKENI. The germline V and J ends were trimmed by 3 bases and 2 bases, with 13 bases remaining between them. This CDR3 reads CASSPTDGSNTEAFF. The CDR3 DNA reads as TGTGCCAGCTCACCCACGGACGGCTCAAACACTGAAGCTTTCTTT. The full variable domain, its missing parts supplied by reference TRBV18 and TRBJ1-1, is NAGVMQNPRHLVRRRGQEARLRCSPMKGHSHVYWYRQLPEEGLKFMVYLQKENIIDESGMPKERFSAEFPKEGPSILRIQQVVRGDSAAYFCASSPTDGSNTEAFFGQGTRLTVV.

This clonotype was detected many times. This chain joins TRBV5-6 and TRBJ2-7; D gene uncertain. Deletions cut 5 bases from V and 1 base from J, with 10 bases between. Germline-derived CDR1 and CDR2 are SGHDT and YYEEEE. The CDR3 loop spans 13 amino acids. CDR3 region: CASSFDTSYEQYF. CDR3 DNA sequence: TGTGCCAGCAGTTTCGACACTTCCTACGAGCAGTACTTC. Full variable domain (missing parts from reference TRBV5-6 and TRBJ2-7): DAGVTQSPTHLIKTRGQQVTLRCSPKSGHDTVSWYQQALGQGPQFIFQYYEEEERQRGNFPDRFSGHQFPNYSSELNVNALLLGDSALYLCASSFDTSYEQYFGPGTRLTVT.

This clonotype was picked up a small number of times. The DNA of the CDR3 is TGCAGCGTTGAGACAGGGCATAACCAGCCCCAGCATTTT. It translates to CSVETGHNQPQHF. The rearrangement uses TRBV29-1 and TRBJ1-5; TRBD1 matches at 7 bases. With V trimmed by 3 bases and J by 7 bases, 6 bases remained unmatched. The CDR3 runs to 13 residues. Germline V lookup: CDR1 SQVTM, CDR2 ANQGSEA.